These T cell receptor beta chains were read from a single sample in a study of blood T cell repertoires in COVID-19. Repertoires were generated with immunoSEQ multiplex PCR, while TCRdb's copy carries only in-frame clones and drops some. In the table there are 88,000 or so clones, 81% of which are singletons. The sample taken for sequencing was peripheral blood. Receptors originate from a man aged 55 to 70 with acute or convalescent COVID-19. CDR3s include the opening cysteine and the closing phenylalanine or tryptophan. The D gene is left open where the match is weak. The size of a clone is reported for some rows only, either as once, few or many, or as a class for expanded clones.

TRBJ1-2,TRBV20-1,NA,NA,CSASGSGRGANYGYTF,TGCAGTGCTAGTGGGTCCGGACGCGGGGCCAACTATGGCTACACCTTC
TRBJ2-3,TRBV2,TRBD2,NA,CASSVLADTDTQYF,TGTGCCAGCAGTGTCCTAGCGGACACAGATACGCAGTATTTT
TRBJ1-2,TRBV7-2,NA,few,CASSFFRNYGYTF,TGTGCCAGCAGCTTCTTTCGGAACTATGGCTACACCTTC
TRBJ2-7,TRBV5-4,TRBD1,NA,CASSLDRGMTYEQYF,TGTGCCAGCAGCCTCGACAGGGGGATGACCTACGAGCAGTACTTC
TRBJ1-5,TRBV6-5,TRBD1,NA,CASTPTGAGQPQHF,TGTGCCAGCACACCTACAGGGGCCGGACAGCCCCAGCATTTT
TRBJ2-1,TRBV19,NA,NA,CASSILGAAYNEQFF,TGTGCCAGTAGTATTCTGGGGGCGGCCTACAATGAGCAGTTCTTC
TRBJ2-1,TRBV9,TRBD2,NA,CASSVEGLVGQFF,TGTGCCAGCAGCGTAGAAGGACTAGTCGGGCAGTTCTTC
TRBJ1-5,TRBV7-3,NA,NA,CASSLTLLPYLSNQPQHF,TGTGCCAGCAGCTTAACCTTATTACCCTATCTTAGCAATCAGCCCCAGCATTTT
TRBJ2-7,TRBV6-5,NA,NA,CASSYSLQNYEQYF,TGTGCCAGCAGTTACTCGTTGCAGAACTACGAGCAGTACTTC
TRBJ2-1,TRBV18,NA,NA,CASSTLQGSGYNEQFF,TGTGCCAGCTCAACACTACAGGGGAGCGGGTACAATGAGCAGTTCTTC
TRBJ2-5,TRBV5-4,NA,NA,CASSPEGRETQYF,TGTGCCAGCAGCCCCGAGGGGAGGGAGACCCAGTACTTC
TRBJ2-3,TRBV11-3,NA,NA,CASSLTSSTDTQYF,TGTGCCAGCAGCTTAACAAGTAGCACAGATACGCAGTATTTT
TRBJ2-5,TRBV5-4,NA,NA,CASSLEGETQYF,TGTGCCAGCAGCTTGGAGGGGGAGACCCAGTACTTC
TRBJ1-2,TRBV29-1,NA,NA,CSVEDPGSFYGYTF,TGCAGCGTTGAAGACCCCGGGAGTTTCTATGGCTACACCTTC
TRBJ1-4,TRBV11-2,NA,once,CASSLVGTKGNEKLFF,TGTGCCAGCAGCTTAGTAGGAACCAAGGGGAATGAAAAACTGTTTTTT
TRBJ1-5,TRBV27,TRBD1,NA,CASSLGTGGKKPQHF,TGTGCCAGCAGTTTAGGGACAGGGGGCAAAAAGCCCCAGCATTTT
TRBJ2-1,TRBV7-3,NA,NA,CASSRVSSYNEQFF,TGTGCCAGCAGCCGGGTTAGCTCCTACAATGAGCAGTTCTTC
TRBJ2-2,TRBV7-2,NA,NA,CASSLQGWNTGELFF,TGTGCCAGCAGCCTACAGGGTTGGAACACCGGGGAGCTGTTTTTT
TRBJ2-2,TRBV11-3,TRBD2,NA,CASSLDRLAVNTGELFF,TGTGCCAGCAGCTTAGATCGACTAGCGGTGAACACCGGGGAGCTGTTTTTT
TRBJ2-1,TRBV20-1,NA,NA,CSASFWGESYNEQFF,TGCAGTGCTAGTTTCTGGGGCGAATCCTACAATGAGCAGTTCTTC
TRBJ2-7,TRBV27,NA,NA,CASSLRDTTYEQYF,TGTGCCAGCAGTTTAAGGGACACTACCTACGAGCAGTACTTC
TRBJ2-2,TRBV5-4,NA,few,CASSSGSIAGELFF,TGTGCCAGCAGCTCCGGTTCTATCGCCGGGGAGCTGTTTTTT
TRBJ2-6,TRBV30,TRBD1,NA,CAWRRPGQGLSGANVLTF,TGTGCCTGGAGACGACCGGGACAGGGTCTCTCTGGGGCCAACGTCCTGACTTTC
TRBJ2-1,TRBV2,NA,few,CASSVQLEGLHIF,TGTGCCAGCAGTGTTCAGCTTGAGGGCTTGCACATCTTC
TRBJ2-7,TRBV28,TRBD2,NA,CASRSGRASSRDEQYF,TGTGCCAGCAGGAGCGGGAGGGCCTCGTCAAGAGACGAGCAGTACTTC
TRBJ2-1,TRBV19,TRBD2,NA,CASSGRARNEQFF,TGTGCCAGTAGTGGGAGGGCTAGGAATGAGCAGTTCTTC
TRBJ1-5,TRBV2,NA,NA,CASSYNRGNQPQHF,TGTGCCAGCAGTTACAACAGGGGCAATCAGCCCCAGCATTTT
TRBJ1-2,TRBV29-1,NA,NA,CSVEQYSSRGYTF,TGCAGCGTGGAACAGTATTCCTCTCGTGGCTACACCTTC
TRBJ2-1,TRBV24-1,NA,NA,CATSGRASYNEQFF,TGTGCCACCAGTGGCAGGGCATCCTACAATGAGCAGTTCTTC
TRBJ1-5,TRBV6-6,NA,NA,CASSAMTGMGNQPQHF,TGTGCCAGCAGTGCAATGACAGGAATGGGCAATCAGCCCCAGCATTTT
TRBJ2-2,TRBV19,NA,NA,CASSTVEGSTGELFF,TGTGCCAGTAGTACCGTCGAGGGAAGCACCGGGGAGCTGTTTTTT
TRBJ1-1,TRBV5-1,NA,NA,CASSEQGFSTEAFF,TGCGCCAGCAGCGAACAGGGATTCTCGACTGAAGCTTTCTTT
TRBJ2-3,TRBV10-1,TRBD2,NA,CASSEASGRAGTQYF,TGCGCCAGCAGTGAGGCTAGCGGGAGGGCCGGTACGCAGTATTTT
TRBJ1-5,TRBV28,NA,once,CASSLRGAGNQPQHF,TGTGCCAGCAGTTTACGGGGTGCGGGCAATCAGCCCCAGCATTTT
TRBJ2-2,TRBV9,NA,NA,CASSVAGLTASTGELFF,TGTGCCAGCAGCGTAGCGGGTCTGACAGCTTCCACCGGGGAGCTGTTTTTT
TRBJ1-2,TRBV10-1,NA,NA,CASSDSPNYGYTF,TGCGCCAGCAGTGACAGTCCTAACTATGGCTACACCTTC